The rows below give T cell receptor beta chains drawn from one sample of a study of blood T cell repertoires in COVID-19. Clones were read by immunoSEQ multiplex PCR, and TCRdb kept only the in-frame ones, dropping some. The repertoire consists of around 200,000 clones, with 83% occurring once and the leading ten covering around 2.3%. Source material: peripheral blood. These receptors all stem from a woman aged 40 to 50 with active or convalescent COVID-19. The conserved cysteine and the conserved F or W are not part of the CDR3 here.

v_gene: TRBV27
j_gene: TRBJ1-2
len: 14
CDR3aa: ASSLSAGVKDYGYT

v_gene: TRBV27
j_gene: TRBJ2-2
len: 13
CDR3aa: ASSFTGVPTGELF

v_gene: TRBV4-2
j_gene: TRBJ2-7
len: 22
CDR3aa: ASSQGMGGTGCVFAGQGIYEQY

v_gene: TRBV6-6
j_gene: TRBJ1-5
len: 11
CDR3aa: ASRYDRAQPQH

v_gene: TRBV2
j_gene: TRBJ2-3
len: 13
CDR3aa: ASSEGAGGVNTQY

v_gene: TRBV14
j_gene: TRBJ1-6
len: 11
CDR3aa: ASSQSLSVPLH

v_gene: TRBV9
j_gene: TRBJ2-3
len: 10
CDR3aa: ASSGGVDTQY

v_gene: TRBV18
j_gene: TRBJ1-1
len: 15
CDR3aa: ASSPPFGRQKNTEAF

v_gene: TRBV28
j_gene: TRBJ1-2
len: 14
CDR3aa: ASSPNVWGEDYGYT

v_gene: TRBV7-3
j_gene: TRBJ1-1
len: 11
CDR3aa: ASSLSANTEAF

v_gene: TRBV7-2
j_gene: TRBJ1-1
len: 12
CDR3aa: ASSLVSGNTEAF

v_gene: TRBV5-6
j_gene: TRBJ2-2
len: 10
CDR3aa: ASSQGPGELF

v_gene: TRBV3-1/TRBV3-2
j_gene: TRBJ2-7
len: 15
CDR3aa: ASSQDSGTSGLYEQY

v_gene: TRBV4-2
j_gene: TRBJ2-3
len: 17
CDR3aa: ASSQPLAGDTTSTDTQY

v_gene: TRBV11-3
j_gene: TRBJ1-1
len: 12
CDR3aa: ASSIVQGNTEAF

v_gene: TRBV24-1
j_gene: TRBJ2-1
len: 15
CDR3aa: ATSGVGEGAESNEQF

v_gene: TRBV30
j_gene: TRBJ1-1
len: 9
CDR3aa: VGWWGAEAF

v_gene: TRBV19
j_gene: TRBJ2-2
len: 14
CDR3aa: ASSIFRDRDTGELF

v_gene: TRBV21-1
j_gene: TRBJ2-3
len: 12
CDR3aa: ATSRDRLTDTQY

v_gene: TRBV19
j_gene: TRBJ1-2
len: 14
CDR3aa: ASTPLSGRGNYGYT

v_gene: TRBV11-3
j_gene: TRBJ2-5
len: 12
CDR3aa: ASSWQGYQETQY

v_gene: TRBV7-9
j_gene: TRBJ2-7
len: 13
CDR3aa: ASSPTGIGSYEQY

v_gene: TRBV14
j_gene: TRBJ2-4
len: 11
CDR3aa: ASRRTGKNIQY

v_gene: TRBV4-3
j_gene: TRBJ1-2
len: 13
CDR3aa: ASSQDAGGLYGYT

v_gene: TRBV6-2/TRBV6-3
j_gene: TRBJ2-7
len: 11
CDR3aa: ASSGTVAYEQY

v_gene: TRBV19
j_gene: TRBJ1-4
len: 14
CDR3aa: ASSIDRDRANEKLF

v_gene: TRBV12-5
j_gene: TRBJ1-1
len: 11
CDR3aa: ASKRAGNTEAF

v_gene: TRBV10-3
j_gene: TRBJ2-3
len: 13
CDR3aa: AIEAGGKETDTQY

v_gene: TRBV5-4
j_gene: TRBJ1-6
len: 11
CDR3aa: ASTADRNSPLH

v_gene: TRBV24-1
j_gene: TRBJ2-6
len: 16
CDR3aa: ATTLTGTYGSGANVLT

v_gene: TRBV6-5
j_gene: TRBJ1-1
len: 12
CDR3aa: ATQGSGWNTEAF

v_gene: TRBV2
j_gene: TRBJ1-5
len: 13
CDR3aa: ASSARAQGHQPQH

v_gene: TRBV27
j_gene: TRBJ2-7
len: 13
CDR3aa: ASRVTSGSSNEQY

v_gene: TRBV6-5
j_gene: TRBJ2-7
len: 12
CDR3aa: ASSYGQGDYEQY

v_gene: TRBV4-1
j_gene: TRBJ1-1
len: 11
CDR3aa: ASSRARGTEAF

v_gene: TRBV28
j_gene: TRBJ1-2
len: 11
CDR3aa: ASSSAGGYGYT

v_gene: TRBV30
j_gene: TRBJ1-1
len: 12
CDR3aa: AWSVQGPNTEAF

v_gene: TRBV28
j_gene: TRBJ1-1
len: 12
CDR3aa: ASSYEDSYTEAF

v_gene: TRBV19
j_gene: TRBJ1-2
len: 14
CDR3aa: ASSPLRGSRNYGYT

v_gene: TRBV15
j_gene: TRBJ1-2
len: 13
CDR3aa: ATNVGGQGRHGYT

v_gene: TRBV5-1
j_gene: TRBJ1-1
len: 14
CDR3aa: ASSLGLGGSDTEAF